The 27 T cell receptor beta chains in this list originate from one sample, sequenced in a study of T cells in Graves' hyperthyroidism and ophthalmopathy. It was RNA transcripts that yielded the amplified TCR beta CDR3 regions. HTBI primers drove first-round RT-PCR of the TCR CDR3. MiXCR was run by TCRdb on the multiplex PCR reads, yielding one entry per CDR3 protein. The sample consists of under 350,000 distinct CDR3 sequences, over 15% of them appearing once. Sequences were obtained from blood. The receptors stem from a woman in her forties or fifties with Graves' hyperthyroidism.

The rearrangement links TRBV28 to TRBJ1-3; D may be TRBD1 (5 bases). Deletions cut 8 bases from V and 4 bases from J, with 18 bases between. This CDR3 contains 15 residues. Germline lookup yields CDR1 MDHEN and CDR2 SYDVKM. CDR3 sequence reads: CASSGGGDPGNTIYF. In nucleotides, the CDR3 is TGTGCCAGCTCCGGGGGAGGAGATCCCGGAAACACCATATATTTT.

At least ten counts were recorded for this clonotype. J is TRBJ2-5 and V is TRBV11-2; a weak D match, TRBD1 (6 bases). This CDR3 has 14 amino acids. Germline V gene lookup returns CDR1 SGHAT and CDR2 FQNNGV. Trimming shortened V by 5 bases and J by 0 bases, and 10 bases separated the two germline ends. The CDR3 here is CASSRRGHQETQYF. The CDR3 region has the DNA TGTGCCAGCAGCCGCAGGGGTCACCAAGAGACCCAGTACTTC.

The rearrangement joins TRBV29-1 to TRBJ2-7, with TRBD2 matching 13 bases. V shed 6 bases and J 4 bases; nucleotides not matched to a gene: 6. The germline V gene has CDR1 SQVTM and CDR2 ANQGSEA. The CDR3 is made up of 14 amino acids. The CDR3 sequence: CSVPGTSGTYEQYV. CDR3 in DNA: TGCAGCGTCCCCGGGACTAGCGGGACTTACGAGCAGTACGTC.

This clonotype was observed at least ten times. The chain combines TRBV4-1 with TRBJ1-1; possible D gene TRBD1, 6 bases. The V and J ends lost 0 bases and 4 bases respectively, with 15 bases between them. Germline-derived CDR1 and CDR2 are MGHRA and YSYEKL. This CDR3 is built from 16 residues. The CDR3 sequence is CASSQDSWGPATEAFF. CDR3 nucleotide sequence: TGCGCCAGCAGCCAAGATTCGTGGGGGCCGGCCACTGAAGCTTTCTTT.

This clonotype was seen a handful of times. For the CDR3, the DNA is TGTGCCAGCAGTCCAAGCTCCGGGTTCTCCTACAATGAGCAGTTCTTC. It encodes CASSPSSGFSYNEQFF. The rearrangement joins TRBV14 to TRBJ2-1; D call uncertain. This CDR3 is built from 16 residues. Germline CDR1 reads SGHDN; CDR2 reads FVKESK. V was trimmed by 6 bases and J by 0 bases, leaving 15 bases between them. The full variable domain, in which reference TRBV14 and TRBJ2-1 provide the parts outside the CDR3, is EAGVTQFPSHSVIEKGQTVTLRCDPISGHDNLYWYRRVMGKEIKFLLHFVKESKQDESGMPNNRFLAERTGGTYSTLKVQPAELEDSGVYFCASSPSSGFSYNEQFFGPGTRLTVL.

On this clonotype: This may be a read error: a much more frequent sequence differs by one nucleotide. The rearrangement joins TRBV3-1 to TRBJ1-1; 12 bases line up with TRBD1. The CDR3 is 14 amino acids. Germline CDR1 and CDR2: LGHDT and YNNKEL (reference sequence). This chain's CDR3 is CASSHGTGGTQAFF. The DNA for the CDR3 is TGTGCCAGCAGCCACGGGACAGGGGGCACTCAAGCTTTCTTT.

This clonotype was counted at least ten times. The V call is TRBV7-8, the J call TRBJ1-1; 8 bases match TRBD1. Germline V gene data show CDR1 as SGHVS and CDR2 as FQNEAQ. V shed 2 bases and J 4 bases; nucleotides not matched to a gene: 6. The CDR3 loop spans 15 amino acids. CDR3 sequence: CASSLQTGAGTEAFF. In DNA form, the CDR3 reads TGTGCCAGCAGCTTACAGACAGGGGCCGGCACTGAAGCTTTCTTT. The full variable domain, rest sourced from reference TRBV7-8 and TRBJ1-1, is GAGVSQSPRYKVAKRGQDVALRCDPISGHVSLFWYQQALGQGPEFLTYFQNEAQLDKSGLPSDRFFAERPEGSVSTLKIQRTQQEDSAVYLCASSLQTGAGTEAFFGQGTRLTVV.

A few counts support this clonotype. The DNA for the CDR3 is TGTGCCTGGAGTTTGGGACAGGGTAATCAGCCCCAGCATTTT. Residues: CAWSLGQGNQPQHF. The chain is built from TRBV30 and TRBJ1-5; 9 nucleotides agree with TRBD1. Trimming took 2 bases from V and 4 from J; bases not matched to a gene: 3. Germline lookup yields CDR1 GTSNPN and CDR2 SVGIG (reference sequence). CDR3 size: 14 residues.

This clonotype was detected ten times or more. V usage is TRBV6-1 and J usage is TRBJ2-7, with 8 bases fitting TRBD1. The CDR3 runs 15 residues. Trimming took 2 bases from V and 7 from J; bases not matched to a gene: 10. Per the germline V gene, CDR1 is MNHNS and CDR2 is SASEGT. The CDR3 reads CASSETGQAAWEQYV. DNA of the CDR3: TGTGCCAGCAGTGAAACGGGACAGGCTGCCTGGGAGCAGTACGTC.

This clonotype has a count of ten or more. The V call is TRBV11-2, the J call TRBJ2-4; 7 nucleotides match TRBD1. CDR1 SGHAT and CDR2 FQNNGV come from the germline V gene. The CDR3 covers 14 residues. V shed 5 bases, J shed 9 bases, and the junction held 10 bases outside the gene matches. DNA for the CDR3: TGTGCCAGCAGCCTCCCAGGGGGTGACGGCATTCAGTACTTC. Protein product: CASSLPGGDGIQYF.

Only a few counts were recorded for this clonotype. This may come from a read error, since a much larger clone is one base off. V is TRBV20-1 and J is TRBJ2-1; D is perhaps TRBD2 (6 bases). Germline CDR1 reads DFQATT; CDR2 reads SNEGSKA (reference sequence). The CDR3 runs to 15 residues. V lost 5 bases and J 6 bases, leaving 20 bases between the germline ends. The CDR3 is CSAPRDRAAGNEQFF. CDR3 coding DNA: TGCAGTGCTCCGCGGGATCGGGCGGCAGGCAATGAGCAGTTCTTC.

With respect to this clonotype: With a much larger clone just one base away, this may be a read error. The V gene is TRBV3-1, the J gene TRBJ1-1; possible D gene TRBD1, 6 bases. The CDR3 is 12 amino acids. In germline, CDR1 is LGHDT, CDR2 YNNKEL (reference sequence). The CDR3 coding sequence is TGTGTCAGCAGCCGAGGAGACAGGGAAGCTTTCTTT. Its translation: CVSSRGDREAFF.

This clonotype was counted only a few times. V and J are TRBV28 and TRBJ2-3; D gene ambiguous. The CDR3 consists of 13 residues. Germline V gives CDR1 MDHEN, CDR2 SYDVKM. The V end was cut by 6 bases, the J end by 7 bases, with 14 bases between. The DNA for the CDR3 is TGTGCCAGCAGGCGAACGCTGGAGAATACGCAGTATTTT. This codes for CASRRTLENTQYF.

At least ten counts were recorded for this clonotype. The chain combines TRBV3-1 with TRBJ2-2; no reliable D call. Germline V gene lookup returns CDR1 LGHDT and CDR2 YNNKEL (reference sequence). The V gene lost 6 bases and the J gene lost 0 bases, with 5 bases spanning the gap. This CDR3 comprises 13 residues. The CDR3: CASRVPNTGELFF. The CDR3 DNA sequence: TGTGCCAGCAGGGTACCGAACACCGGGGAGCTGTTTTTT.

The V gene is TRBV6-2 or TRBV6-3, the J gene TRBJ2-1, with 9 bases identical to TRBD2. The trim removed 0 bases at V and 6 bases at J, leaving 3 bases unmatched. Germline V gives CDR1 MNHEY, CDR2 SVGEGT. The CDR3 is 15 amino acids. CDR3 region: CASSYSGLATNEQFF. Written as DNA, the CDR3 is TGTGCCAGCAGTTACTCGGGACTAGCAACCAATGAGCAGTTCTTC.

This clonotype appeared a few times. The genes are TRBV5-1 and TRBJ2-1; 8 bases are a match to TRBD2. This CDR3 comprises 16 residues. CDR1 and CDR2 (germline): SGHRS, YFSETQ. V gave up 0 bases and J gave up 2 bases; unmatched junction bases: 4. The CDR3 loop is CASSLVTSGPYNEQFF. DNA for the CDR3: TGCGCCAGCAGCTTGGTAACTAGCGGTCCCTACAATGAGCAGTTCTTC.

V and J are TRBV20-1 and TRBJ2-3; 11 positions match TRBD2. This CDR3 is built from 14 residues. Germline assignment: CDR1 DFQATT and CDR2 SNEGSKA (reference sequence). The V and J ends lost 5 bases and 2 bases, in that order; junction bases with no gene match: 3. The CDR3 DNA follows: TGCAGTGCTGCTAGCGGGGGGTCCACAGATACGCAGTATTTT. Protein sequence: CSAASGGSTDTQYF.

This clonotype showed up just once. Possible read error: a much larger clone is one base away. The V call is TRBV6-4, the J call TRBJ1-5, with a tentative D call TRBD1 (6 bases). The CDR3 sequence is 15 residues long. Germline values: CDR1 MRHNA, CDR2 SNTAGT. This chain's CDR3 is CASSPAGASNRPQHF. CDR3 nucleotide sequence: TGTGCCAGCAGTCCAGCGGGGGCGAGCAATCGGCCCCAGCATTTT.

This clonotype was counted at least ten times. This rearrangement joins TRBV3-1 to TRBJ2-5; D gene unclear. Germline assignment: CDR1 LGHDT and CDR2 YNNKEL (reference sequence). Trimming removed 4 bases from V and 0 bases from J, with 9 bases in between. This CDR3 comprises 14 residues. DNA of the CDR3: TGTGCCAGCAGCCTTACACCGTACCAAGAGACCCAGTACTTC. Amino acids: CASSLTPYQETQYF.

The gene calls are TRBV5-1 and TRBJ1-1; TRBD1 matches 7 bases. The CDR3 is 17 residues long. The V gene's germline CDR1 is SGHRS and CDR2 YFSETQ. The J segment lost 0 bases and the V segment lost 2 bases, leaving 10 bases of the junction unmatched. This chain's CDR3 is CASSFLTGFGMNTEAFF. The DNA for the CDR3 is TGCGCCAGCAGCTTCTTGACAGGGTTTGGAATGAACACTGAAGCTTTCTTT. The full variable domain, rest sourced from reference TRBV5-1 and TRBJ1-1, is KAGVTQTPRYLIKTRGQQVTLSCSPISGHRSVSWYQQTPGQGLQFLFEYFSETQRNKGNFPGRFSGRQFSNSRSEMNVSTLELGDSALYLCASSFLTGFGMNTEAFFGQGTRLTVV.

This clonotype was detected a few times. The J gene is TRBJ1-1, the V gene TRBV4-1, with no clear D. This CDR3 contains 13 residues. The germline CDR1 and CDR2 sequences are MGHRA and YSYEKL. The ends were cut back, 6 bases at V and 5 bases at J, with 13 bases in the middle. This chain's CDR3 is CASRFEVGTEAFF. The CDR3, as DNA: TGCGCCAGCAGGTTCGAGGTGGGTACTGAAGCTTTCTTT.

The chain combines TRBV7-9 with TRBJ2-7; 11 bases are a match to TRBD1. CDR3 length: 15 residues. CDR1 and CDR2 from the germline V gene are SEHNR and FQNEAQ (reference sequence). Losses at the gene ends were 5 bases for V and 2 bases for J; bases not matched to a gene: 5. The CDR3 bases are TGTGCCAGCAGCCCCGGACAGGGGGCCGCCTACGAGCAGTACGTC. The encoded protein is CASSPGQGAAYEQYV.

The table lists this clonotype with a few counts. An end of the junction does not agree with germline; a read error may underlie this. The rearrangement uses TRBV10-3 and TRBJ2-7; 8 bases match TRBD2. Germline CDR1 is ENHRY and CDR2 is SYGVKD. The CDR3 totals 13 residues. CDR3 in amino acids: CALRPGLADEQYF. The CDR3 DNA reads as TGTGCCCTCAGGCCCGGACTAGCAGACGAGCAGTACTTC.

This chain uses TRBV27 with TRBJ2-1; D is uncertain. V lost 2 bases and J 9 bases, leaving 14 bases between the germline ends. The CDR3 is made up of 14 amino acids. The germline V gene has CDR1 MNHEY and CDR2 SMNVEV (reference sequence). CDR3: CASSLRRAESEQFF. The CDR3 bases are TGTGCCAGCAGTTTACGCCGGGCAGAGTCTGAGCAGTTCTTC.

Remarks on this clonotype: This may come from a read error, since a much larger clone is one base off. The CDR3 DNA is TGTGCCAGCAGCCCACCCGGGACTAGCTTAAACATTCGGTACTTC. Translated: CASSPPGTSLNIRYF. The chain recombines TRBV3-1 with TRBJ2-4; 9 bases map to TRBD2. CDR1 and CDR2 (germline): LGHDT, YNNKEL (reference sequence). This CDR3 region has 15 residues.

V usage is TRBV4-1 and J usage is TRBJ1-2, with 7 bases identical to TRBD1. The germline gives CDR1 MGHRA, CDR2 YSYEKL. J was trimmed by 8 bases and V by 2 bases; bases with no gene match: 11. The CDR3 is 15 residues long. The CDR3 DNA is TGCGCCAGCAGCCAATTGACAGGGCCCCTCGAGGGCTACACCTTC. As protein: CASSQLTGPLEGYTF.

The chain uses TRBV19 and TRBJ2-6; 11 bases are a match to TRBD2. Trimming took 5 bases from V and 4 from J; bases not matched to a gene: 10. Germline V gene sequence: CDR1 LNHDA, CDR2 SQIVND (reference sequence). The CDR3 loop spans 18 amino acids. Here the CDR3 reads CASSLSSGGILGANVLTF. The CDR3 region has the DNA TGTGCCAGTAGTCTCTCTAGCGGGGGGATCTTGGGGGCCAACGTCCTGACTTTC.